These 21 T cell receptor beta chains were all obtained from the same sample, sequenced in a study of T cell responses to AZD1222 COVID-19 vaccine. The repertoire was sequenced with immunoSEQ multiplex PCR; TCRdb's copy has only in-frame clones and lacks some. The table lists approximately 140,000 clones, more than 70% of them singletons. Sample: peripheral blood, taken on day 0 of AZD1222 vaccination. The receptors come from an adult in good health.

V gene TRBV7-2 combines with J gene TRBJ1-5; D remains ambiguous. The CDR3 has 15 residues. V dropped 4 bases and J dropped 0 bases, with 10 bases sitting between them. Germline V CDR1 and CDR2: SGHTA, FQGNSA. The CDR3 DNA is TGTGCCAGCAGCTCCGTGGCGAATAGCAATCAGCCCCAGCATTTT. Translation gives CASSSVANSNQPQHF.

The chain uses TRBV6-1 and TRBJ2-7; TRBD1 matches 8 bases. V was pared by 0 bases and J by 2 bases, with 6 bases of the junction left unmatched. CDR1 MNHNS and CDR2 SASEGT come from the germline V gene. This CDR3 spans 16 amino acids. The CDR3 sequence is CASSEAYGQGPYEQYF. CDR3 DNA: TGTGCCAGCAGTGAAGCCTATGGACAGGGACCCTACGAGCAGTACTTC.

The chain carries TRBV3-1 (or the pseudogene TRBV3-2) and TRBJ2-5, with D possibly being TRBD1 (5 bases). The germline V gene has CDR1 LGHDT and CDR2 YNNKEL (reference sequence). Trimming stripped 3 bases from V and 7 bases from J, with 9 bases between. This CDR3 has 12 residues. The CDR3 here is CASSQNQGTQYF. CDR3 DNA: TGTGCCAGCAGCCAGAATCAGGGGACCCAGTACTTC.

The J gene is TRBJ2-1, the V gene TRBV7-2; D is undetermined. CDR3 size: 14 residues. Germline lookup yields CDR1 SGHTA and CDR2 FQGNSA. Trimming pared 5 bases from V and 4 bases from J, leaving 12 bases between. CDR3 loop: CASSRARGYNEQFF. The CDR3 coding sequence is TGTGCCAGCAGCCGCGCCCGAGGTTACAATGAGCAGTTCTTC.

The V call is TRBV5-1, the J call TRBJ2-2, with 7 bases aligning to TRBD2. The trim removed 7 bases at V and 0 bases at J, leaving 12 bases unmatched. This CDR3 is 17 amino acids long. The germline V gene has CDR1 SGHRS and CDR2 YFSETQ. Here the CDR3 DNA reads TGCGCCAGCGGTCTCCCCGGGAGCGGGACGAACACCGGGGAGCTGTTTTTT. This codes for CASGLPGSGTNTGELFF.

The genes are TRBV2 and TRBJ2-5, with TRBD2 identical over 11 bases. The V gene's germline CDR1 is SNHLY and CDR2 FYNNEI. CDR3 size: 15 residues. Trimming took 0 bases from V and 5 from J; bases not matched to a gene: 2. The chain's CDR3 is CASSEALAGVETQYF. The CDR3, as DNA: TGTGCCAGCAGTGAAGCACTAGCGGGAGTTGAGACCCAGTACTTC.

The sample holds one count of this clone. Here the CDR3 DNA reads TGTGCCAGCAGTCCGCCAGGGGTGGATAATGAAAAACTGTTTTTT. Its protein product is CASSPPGVDNEKLFF. The V call is TRBV28, the J call TRBJ1-4; TRBD1 is a possible D gene (6 bases). Germline V lookup: CDR1 MDHEN, CDR2 SYDVKM. CDR3 length: 15 amino acids. Between the trimmed V and J ends, which lost 5 bases and 4 bases, there was a span of 14 bases.

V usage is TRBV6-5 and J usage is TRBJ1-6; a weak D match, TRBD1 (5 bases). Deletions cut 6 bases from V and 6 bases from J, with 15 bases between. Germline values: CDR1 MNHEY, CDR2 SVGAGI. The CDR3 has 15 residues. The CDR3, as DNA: TGTGCCAGCAGCTACGATGGGGCGAGTAATTCACCCCTCCACTTT. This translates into CASSYDGASNSPLHF.

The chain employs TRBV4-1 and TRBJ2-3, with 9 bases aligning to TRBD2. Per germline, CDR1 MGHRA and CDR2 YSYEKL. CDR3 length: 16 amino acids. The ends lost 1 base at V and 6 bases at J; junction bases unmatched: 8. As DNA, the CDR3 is TGCGCCAGCAGCCAAGGCCCTAGCGGGGCGGCGGATACGCAGTATTTT. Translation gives CASSQGPSGAADTQYF.

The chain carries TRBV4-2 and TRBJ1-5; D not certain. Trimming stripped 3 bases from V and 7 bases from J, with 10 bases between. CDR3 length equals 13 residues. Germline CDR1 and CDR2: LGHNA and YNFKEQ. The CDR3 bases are TGTGCCAGCAGCCAGGGTGAGGGCCAGCCCCAGCATTTT. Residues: CASSQGEGQPQHF.

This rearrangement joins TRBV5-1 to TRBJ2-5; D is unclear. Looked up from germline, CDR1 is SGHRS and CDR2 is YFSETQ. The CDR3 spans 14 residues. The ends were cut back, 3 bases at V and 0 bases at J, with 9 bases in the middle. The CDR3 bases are TGCGCCAGCAGCTCGGGCAGTTACCAAGAGACCCAGTACTTC. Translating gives CASSSGSYQETQYF.

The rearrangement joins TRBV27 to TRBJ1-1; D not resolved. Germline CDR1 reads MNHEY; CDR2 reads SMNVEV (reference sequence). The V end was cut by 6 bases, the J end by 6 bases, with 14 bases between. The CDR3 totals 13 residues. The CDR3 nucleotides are TGTGCCAGCAGCCCAAATGGGAGGTCTGAAGCTTTCTTT. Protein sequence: CASSPNGRSEAFF.

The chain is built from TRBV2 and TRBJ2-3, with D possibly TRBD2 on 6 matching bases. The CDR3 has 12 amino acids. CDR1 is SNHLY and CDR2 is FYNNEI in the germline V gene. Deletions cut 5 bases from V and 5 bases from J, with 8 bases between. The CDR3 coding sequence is TGTGCCAGCAGTCGGGAGAGAGATACGCAGTATTTT. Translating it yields CASSRERDTQYF.

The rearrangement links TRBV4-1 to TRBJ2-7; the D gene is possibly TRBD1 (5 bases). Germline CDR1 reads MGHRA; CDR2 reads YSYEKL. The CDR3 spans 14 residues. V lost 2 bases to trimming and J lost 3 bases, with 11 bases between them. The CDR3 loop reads CASSQSRQGYEQYF. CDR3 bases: TGCGCCAGCAGCCAATCCAGGCAGGGCTACGAGCAGTACTTC.

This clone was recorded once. The CDR3 nucleotides read TGTGCCAGCAGCTTAGCCCCTCCCGGGACAGGAGTTCAGAATACGCAGTATTTT. It translates to CASSLAPPGTGVQNTQYF. The chain uses TRBV7-2 and TRBJ2-3; TRBD1 aligns across 8 bases. From germline, CDR1 is SGHTA and CDR2 FQGNSA. Unmatched junction bases numbered 15, after V lost 0 bases and J lost 7 bases. The CDR3 has 18 amino acids.

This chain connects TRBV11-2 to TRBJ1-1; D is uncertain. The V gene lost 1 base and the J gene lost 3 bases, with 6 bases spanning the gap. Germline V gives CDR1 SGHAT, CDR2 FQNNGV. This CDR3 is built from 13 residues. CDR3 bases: TGTGCCAGCAGCTTAGGTGCGTACACTGAAGCTTTCTTT. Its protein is CASSLGAYTEAFF.

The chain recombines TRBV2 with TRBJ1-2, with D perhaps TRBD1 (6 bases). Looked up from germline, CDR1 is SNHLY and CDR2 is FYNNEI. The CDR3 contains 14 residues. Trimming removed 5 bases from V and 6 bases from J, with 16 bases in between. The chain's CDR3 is CASSIGRGNHGYTF. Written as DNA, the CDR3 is TGTGCCAGCAGTATCGGGAGGGGGAATCATGGCTACACCTTC. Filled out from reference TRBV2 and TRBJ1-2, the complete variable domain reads EPEVTQTPSHQVTQMGQEVILRCVPISNHLYFYWYRQILGQKVEFLVSFYNNEISEKSEIFDDQFSVERPDGSNFTLKIRSTKLEDSAMYFCASSIGRGNHGYTFGSGTRLTVV.

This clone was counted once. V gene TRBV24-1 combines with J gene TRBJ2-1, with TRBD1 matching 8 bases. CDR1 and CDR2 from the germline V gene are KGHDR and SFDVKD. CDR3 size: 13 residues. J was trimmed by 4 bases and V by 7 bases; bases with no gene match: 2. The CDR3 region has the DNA TGTGCCACCAGGGGGACAGGATACAATGAGCAGTTCTTC. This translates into CATRGTGYNEQFF.

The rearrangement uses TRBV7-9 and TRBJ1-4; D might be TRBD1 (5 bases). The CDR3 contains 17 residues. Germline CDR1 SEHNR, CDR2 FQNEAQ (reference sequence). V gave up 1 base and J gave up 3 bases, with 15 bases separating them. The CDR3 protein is CASSLEWGSKANEKLFF. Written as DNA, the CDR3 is TGTGCCAGCAGCTTAGAGTGGGGCTCCAAGGCTAATGAAAAACTGTTTTTT. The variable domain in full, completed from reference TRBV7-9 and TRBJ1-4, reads DTGVSQNPRHKITKRGQNVTFRCDPISEHNRLYWYRQTLGQGPEFLTYFQNEAQLEKSRLLSDRFSAERPKGSFSTLEIQRTEQGDSAMYLCASSLEWGSKANEKLFFGSGTQLSVL.

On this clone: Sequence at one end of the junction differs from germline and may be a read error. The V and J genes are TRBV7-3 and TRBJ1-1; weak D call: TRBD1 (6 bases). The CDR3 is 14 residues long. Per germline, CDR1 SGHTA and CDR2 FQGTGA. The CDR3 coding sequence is TGTGCCAGCAGCGTAACAGGGACGAACACTGAAGCTTTCTTT. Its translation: CASSVTGTNTEAFF.

The chain's CDR3 is CASSSGGTGKLYGYTF. The CDR3 DNA reads TGTGCCAGCAGTTCAGGAGGGACAGGGAAACTCTATGGCTACACCTTC. V is TRBV28 and J is TRBJ1-2; 9 bases fit TRBD1. Germline CDR1 reads MDHEN; CDR2 reads SYDVKM. This CDR3 has 16 amino acids. Trimming took 4 bases from V and 4 from J; bases not matched to a gene: 10.